Following are 9 T cell receptor beta chains from one sample sequenced in a study of vaccination and CD4 T cells after COVID-19. An Oncomine TCR Beta short-read assay was used to sequence the DNA from cultured CD4+ T cells. TCRdb passed the PCR reads through MiXCR, listing each CDR3 protein once. The sample gives fewer than 15,000 distinct CDR3 sequences, about 45% of which show up once; about 13% is in the top ten. The treatment: approximately 11-day PBMC culture with coronavirus spike peptide pools or control peptides (ViraFEST assay). No antigen has been identified for these receptors. Material: CD4+ T cells from blood, cultured in vitro. These receptor sequences come from a human donor who had recovered from COVID-19.

The V call is TRBV20-1, the J call TRBJ2-1; D remains ambiguous. V was clipped by 1 base and J by 0 bases, with 10 bases between them. CDR1 is DFQATT and CDR2 is SNEGSKA in the germline V gene (reference sequence). This CDR3 has 15 amino acids. CDR3 DNA: TGCAGTGCTAGAGTATTCTCAAGCTCCTACAATGAGCAGTTCTTC. This sequence encodes CSARVFSSSYNEQFF.

The V gene is TRBV20-1, the J gene TRBJ2-5; 9 bases are a match to TRBD2. The CDR3 extends over 16 amino acids. The V gene end was trimmed by 5 bases and the J gene end by 2 bases; junction bases not matched to a gene: 12. Germline CDR1 and CDR2: DFQATT and SNEGSKA (reference sequence). The CDR3 loop is CSAQAGGPGGQETQYF. CDR3 nucleotides: TGCAGTGCTCAAGCGGGAGGTCCGGGGGGTCAAGAGACCCAGTACTTC.

This clonotype has more than one count but fewer than ten. V usage is TRBV30 and J usage is TRBJ1-5; D unclear. V dropped 4 bases and J dropped 5 bases, with 12 bases sitting between them. Germline-derived CDR1 and CDR2 are GTSNPN and SVGIG (reference sequence). The CDR3 covers 13 residues. The CDR3 loop reads CAWTRGQDQPQHF. DNA for the CDR3: TGTGCCTGGACACGAGGTCAGGATCAGCCCCAGCATTTT.

CDR3 nucleotide sequence: TGTGCCACCAGGGGACAGGGGAGCACCTACAATGAGCAGTTCTTC. Amino acid sequence: CATRGQGSTYNEQFF. J is TRBJ2-1 and V is TRBV10-3, with 10 bases lining up with TRBD1. The V gene's germline CDR1 is ENHRY and CDR2 SYGVKD. J was trimmed by 2 bases and V by 10 bases; bases with no gene match: 8. The CDR3 contains 15 residues.

This clonotype has a handful of counts. The chain uses TRBV5-1 and TRBJ1-6; TRBD1 is a possible D gene (6 bases). The CDR3 is 14 residues long. With 9 bases removed from V and 6 bases from J, the gap between germline ends came to 16 bases. CDR1 SGHRS and CDR2 YFSETQ come from the germline V gene. CDR3 nucleotide sequence: TGCGCCACCTCGAGGGGGACACCTAATTCACCCCTCCACTTT. Translating gives CATSRGTPNSPLHF.

This clonotype is a singleton in its sample. The chain is built from TRBV19 and TRBJ2-7, with 8 positions matching TRBD1. Trimming removed 5 bases from V and 1 base from J; junction bases left unmatched: 10. The CDR3 extends over 16 amino acids. Germline V gene sequence: CDR1 LNHDA, CDR2 SQIVND (reference sequence). The CDR3 loop reads CASSPLGQGGSYEQYF. Here the CDR3 DNA reads TGTGCCAGTAGTCCCCTCGGACAGGGTGGGTCCTACGAGCAGTACTTC. Using reference TRBV19 and TRBJ2-7 for the parts outside the CDR3, the full variable domain is DGGITQSPKYLFRKEGQNVTLSCEQNLNHDAMYWYRQDPGQGLRLIYYSQIVNDFQKGDIAEGYSVSREKKESFPLTVTSAQKNPTAFYLCASSPLGQGGSYEQYFGPGTRLTVT.

The V and J genes are TRBV5-1 and TRBJ2-5; 10 bases map to TRBD2. Germline V lookup: CDR1 SGHRS, CDR2 YFSETQ. Losses at the gene ends were 0 bases for V and 4 bases for J; bases not matched to a gene: 6. The CDR3 totals 16 residues. The CDR3: CASSLAPASGGETQYF. Here the CDR3 DNA reads TGCGCCAGCAGCTTGGCTCCGGCTAGCGGGGGAGAGACCCAGTACTTC.

V usage is TRBV20-1 and J usage is TRBJ2-5; 8 bases match TRBD2. V trimming: 4 bases; J trimming: 0 bases; junction bases outside the gene matches: 7. The CDR3 consists of 15 residues. Per the germline V gene, CDR1 is DFQATT and CDR2 is SNEGSKA (reference sequence). In nucleotides, the CDR3 is TGCAGTGCTACCCAACTAGCGGAGTACCAAGAGACCCAGTACTTC. Residues: CSATQLAEYQETQYF.

The J gene is TRBJ2-1, the V gene TRBV11-2, with 9 nucleotides matching TRBD2. V shed 1 base and J 4 bases; nucleotides not matched to a gene: 2. The germline CDR1 and CDR2 sequences are SGHAT and FQNNGV. CDR3 length: 15 amino acids. The CDR3 reads CASSLGLAEYNEQFF. The CDR3 region has the DNA TGTGCCAGCAGCTTAGGACTAGCGGAGTACAATGAGCAGTTCTTC.